This T cell receptor (beta chain) derives from a study of cytomegalovirus exposure and HLA in healthy donors. Study context: Both the 100 to 150 validation repertoires and the 666 first-cohort repertoires used the same platform, as reported by a later analysis.

Study results and caveats: Many donors carried some public TCRs, although rarity characterized most TCR sequences. TCR beta chains numbering 164 were designated cytomegalovirus-associated.

Some clones are missing from TCRdb's copy, which holds only in-frame ones; the method was immunoSEQ multiplex PCR. The sample contains more than 95,000 clones, around 86% of which appear only once. Regarding this clone: The antigen is undetermined.

Germline CDR1 MNHEY, CDR2 SMNVEV (reference sequence). This CDR3 has 15 amino acids. V was shortened by 8 bases and J by 4 bases, with 18 bases between the two germline ends. This rearrangement joins TRBV27 to TRBJ2-1, with a weak D call TRBD2 (7 bases). Sequences were obtained from PBMCs. The origin of this receptor is a man aged 18 to 29 in good health and CMV-seronegative. The CDR3 protein is CASSRGGAHYNEQFF. The CDR3 nucleotides are TGTGCCAGCTCGAGGGGGGGGGCGCATTACAATGAGCAGTTCTTC.